This T cell receptor (beta chain) was captured by sequencing in a study of blood T cell repertoires in COVID-19. For the study at large: COVID-19 samples collected from the United States, Italy and Spain covered acute and convalescent phases. T cells, B-cell-depleted T cells, or PBMCs supplied cDNA or gDNA.

Assay: immunoSEQ multiplex PCR; the TCRdb copy retains only in-frame clones and omits some. This sample has 81,000 or so clones, with 85% found just once. Trimming removed 7 bases at V and 6 bases at J, with 8 bases between. Germline values: CDR1 MRHNA, CDR2 SNTAGT. This CDR3 contains 11 residues. The TCR comes from a woman in her 70s with active or convalescent COVID-19. The material sequenced was peripheral blood. The chain joins TRBV6-4 to TRBJ2-3; TRBD1 might be the D (5 bases). Here the CDR3 reads CASTSGDTQYF. The CDR3 coding sequence is TGTGCCAGCACCTCAGGGGATACGCAGTATTTT.